A selection of T cell receptor beta chains follows, all from one sample in a study of cytomegalovirus exposure and HLA in healthy donors. Method: immunoSEQ multiplex PCR; TCRdb's copy keeps in-frame clones and lacks some. The sample includes hundreds of thousands of clones, roughly 84% seen only once; the top ten take roughly 2%. Input material: PBMCs. These receptors were taken from a woman aged 18-29 years in good health and CMV-seropositive. Each CDR3 is given with its conserved first and last residue. Fields, in order: V gene, D gene, clone size, J gene, CDR3 protein, CDR3 DNA. D genes are given only for firm matches. Not all rows give a size; the values are once, few, many and, for expanded clones, a class.

v_call: TRBV25-1; d_call: NA; clone_size: NA; j_call: TRBJ1-1; cdr3_aa: CASSRTVDNTEAFF; cdr3_nt: TGTGCCAGCAGTCGGACAGTTGATAACACTGAAGCTTTCTTT
v_call: TRBV18; d_call: NA; clone_size: NA; j_call: TRBJ1-2; cdr3_aa: CASSLDSYINYGYTF; cdr3_nt: TGTGCCAGCTCACTGGACAGCTATATTAACTATGGCTACACCTTC
v_call: TRBV27; d_call: NA; clone_size: NA; j_call: TRBJ2-7; cdr3_aa: CASRPEWDISSYEQYF; cdr3_nt: TGTGCCAGCAGGCCGGAATGGGACATAAGCTCCTACGAGCAGTACTTC
v_call: TRBV27; d_call: NA; clone_size: NA; j_call: TRBJ1-1; cdr3_aa: CASSLKGGGTEAFF; cdr3_nt: TGTGCCAGCAGTTTAAAAGGGGGGGGCACTGAAGCTTTCTTT
v_call: TRBV12-5; d_call: TRBD2; clone_size: NA; j_call: TRBJ2-2; cdr3_aa: CASGVAGAKTGELFF; cdr3_nt: TGTGCTAGTGGTGTAGCGGGAGCGAAGACCGGGGAGCTGTTTTTT
v_call: TRBV19; d_call: NA; clone_size: NA; j_call: TRBJ1-1; cdr3_aa: CASSPGTLNTEAFF; cdr3_nt: TGTGCCAGTAGTCCGGGGACACTGAACACTGAAGCTTTCTTT
v_call: TRBV7-8; d_call: NA; clone_size: NA; j_call: TRBJ1-2; cdr3_aa: CASSSRQTSYGYTF; cdr3_nt: TGTGCCAGCAGCTCCCGACAGACCTCTTATGGCTACACCTTC
v_call: TRBV9; d_call: NA; clone_size: NA; j_call: TRBJ2-5; cdr3_aa: CASSGPGTTLQETQYF; cdr3_nt: TGTGCCAGCAGCGGCCCCGGGACAACCCTTCAAGAGACCCAGTACTTC
v_call: TRBV27; d_call: NA; clone_size: once; j_call: TRBJ2-7; cdr3_aa: CATSPGTRITYEQYF; cdr3_nt: TGTGCCACCTCCCCCGGGACACGGATCACCTACGAGCAGTACTTC
v_call: TRBV6-5; d_call: TRBD1; clone_size: NA; j_call: TRBJ1-2; cdr3_aa: CASSLGQPYGYTF; cdr3_nt: TGTGCCAGCAGCTTGGGACAGCCCTATGGCTACACCTTC
v_call: TRBV9; d_call: NA; clone_size: once; j_call: TRBJ2-1; cdr3_aa: CASSVKAGSSYNEQFF; cdr3_nt: TGTGCCAGCAGCGTAAAGGCGGGGAGCTCCTACAATGAGCAGTTCTTC
v_call: TRBV11-2; d_call: NA; clone_size: NA; j_call: TRBJ1-4; cdr3_aa: CASSLGGATNEKLFF; cdr3_nt: TGTGCCAGCAGCTTAGGGGGGGCAACTAATGAAAAACTGTTTTTT
v_call: TRBV9; d_call: TRBD2; clone_size: NA; j_call: TRBJ2-3; cdr3_aa: CASSVIAGASDTQYF; cdr3_nt: TGTGCCAGCAGCGTAATAGCGGGAGCCTCAGATACGCAGTATTTT
v_call: TRBV10-2; d_call: TRBD1; clone_size: NA; j_call: TRBJ2-7; cdr3_aa: CASSPGQTYEQYF; cdr3_nt: TGCGCCAGCAGCCCGGGACAGACCTACGAGCAGTACTTC
v_call: TRBV19; d_call: NA; clone_size: NA; j_call: TRBJ2-7; cdr3_aa: CASSATGTIYEQYF; cdr3_nt: TGTGCCAGTAGCGCAACAGGGACAATCTACGAGCAGTACTTC
v_call: TRBV9; d_call: TRBD1; clone_size: NA; j_call: TRBJ2-7; cdr3_aa: CASSETGKSYEQYF; cdr3_nt: TGTGCCAGCAGTGAGACAGGGAAGTCCTACGAGCAGTACTTC
v_call: TRBV14; d_call: TRBD2; clone_size: NA; j_call: TRBJ2-7; cdr3_aa: CASSQGTSAAYEQYF; cdr3_nt: TGTGCCAGCAGCCAAGGGACTAGCGCAGCCTACGAGCAGTACTTC
v_call: TRBV11-2; d_call: NA; clone_size: NA; j_call: TRBJ1-1; cdr3_aa: CASSLDLRNTEAFF; cdr3_nt: TGTGCCAGCAGCTTAGATCTACGGAACACTGAAGCTTTCTTT
v_call: TRBV4-1; d_call: NA; clone_size: NA; j_call: TRBJ1-3; cdr3_aa: CASSRQQSFSGNTIYF; cdr3_nt: TGCGCCAGCAGCCGACAACAGTCCTTCTCTGGAAACACCATATATTTT
v_call: TRBV27; d_call: TRBD1; clone_size: NA; j_call: TRBJ1-4; cdr3_aa: CASSRQGRGEKLFF; cdr3_nt: TGTGCCAGCAGTCGACAGGGTCGCGGTGAAAAACTGTTTTTT
v_call: TRBV6-1; d_call: TRBD1; clone_size: NA; j_call: TRBJ2-1; cdr3_aa: CASSDTGTAYNEQFF; cdr3_nt: TGTGCCAGCAGTGACACCGGGACAGCCTACAATGAGCAGTTCTTC
v_call: TRBV9; d_call: TRBD2; clone_size: NA; j_call: TRBJ2-5; cdr3_aa: CASSAPIAGVGQETQYF; cdr3_nt: TGTGCCAGCAGCGCGCCCATAGCGGGAGTCGGCCAAGAGACCCAGTACTTC